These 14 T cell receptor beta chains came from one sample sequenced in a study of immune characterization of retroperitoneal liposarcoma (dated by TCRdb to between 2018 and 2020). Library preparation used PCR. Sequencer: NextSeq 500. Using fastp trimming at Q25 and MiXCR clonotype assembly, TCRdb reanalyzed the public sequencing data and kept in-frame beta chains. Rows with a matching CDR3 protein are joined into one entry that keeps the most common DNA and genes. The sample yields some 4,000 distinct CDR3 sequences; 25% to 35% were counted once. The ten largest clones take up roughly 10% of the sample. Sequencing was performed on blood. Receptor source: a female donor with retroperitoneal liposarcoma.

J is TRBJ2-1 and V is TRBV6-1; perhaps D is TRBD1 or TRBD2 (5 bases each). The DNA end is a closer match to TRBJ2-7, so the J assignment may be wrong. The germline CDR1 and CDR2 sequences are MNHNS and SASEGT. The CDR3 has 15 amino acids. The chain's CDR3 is CASSEGDPSSYEQYF. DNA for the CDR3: TGTGCCAGCAGTGAAGGGGACCCAAGCTCCTACGAGCAGTACTTC.

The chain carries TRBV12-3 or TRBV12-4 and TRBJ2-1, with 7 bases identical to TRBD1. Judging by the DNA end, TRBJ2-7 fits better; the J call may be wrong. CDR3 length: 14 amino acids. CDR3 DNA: TGTGCCAGCACCCCTTCGACAGGGATTTACGAGCAGTACTTC. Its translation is CASTPSTGIYEQYF.

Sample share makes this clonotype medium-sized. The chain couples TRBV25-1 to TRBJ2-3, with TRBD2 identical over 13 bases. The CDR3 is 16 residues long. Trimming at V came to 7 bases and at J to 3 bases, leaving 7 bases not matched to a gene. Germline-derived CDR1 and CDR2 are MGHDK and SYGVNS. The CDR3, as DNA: TGTGCCAGCAAGGGTCGACTAGCGGGAGGTACAGATACGCAGTATTTT. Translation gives CASKGRLAGGTDTQYF.

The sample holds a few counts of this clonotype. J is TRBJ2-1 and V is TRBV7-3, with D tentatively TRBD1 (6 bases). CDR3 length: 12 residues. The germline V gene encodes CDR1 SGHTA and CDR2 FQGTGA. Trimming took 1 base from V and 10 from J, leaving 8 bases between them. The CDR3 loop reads CASSLNDREQFF. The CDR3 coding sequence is TGTGCCAGCAGCTTAAATGACAGGGAGCAGTTCTTC.

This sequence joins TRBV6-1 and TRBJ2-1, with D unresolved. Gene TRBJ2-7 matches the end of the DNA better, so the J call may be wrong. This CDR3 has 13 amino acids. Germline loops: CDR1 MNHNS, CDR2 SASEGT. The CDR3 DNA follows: TGTGCCAGCAGTTGGGCCGTTAACAATGAGCAGTACTTC. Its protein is CASSWAVNNEQYF.

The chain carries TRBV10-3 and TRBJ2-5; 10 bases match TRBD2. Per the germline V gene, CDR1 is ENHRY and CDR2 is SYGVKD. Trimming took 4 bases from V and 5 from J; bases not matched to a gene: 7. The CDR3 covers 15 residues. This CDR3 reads CAISGSSGSMETQYF. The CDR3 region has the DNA TGTGCCATCAGTGGGTCTAGCGGGAGTATGGAGACCCAGTACTTC.

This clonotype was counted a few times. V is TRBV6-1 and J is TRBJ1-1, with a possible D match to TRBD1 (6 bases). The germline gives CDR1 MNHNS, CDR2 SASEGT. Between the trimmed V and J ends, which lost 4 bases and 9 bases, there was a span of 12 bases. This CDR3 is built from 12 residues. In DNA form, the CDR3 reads TGTGCCAGCAGTGTCGAGGGGGGGAAAGCTTTCTTT. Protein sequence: CASSVEGGKAFF.

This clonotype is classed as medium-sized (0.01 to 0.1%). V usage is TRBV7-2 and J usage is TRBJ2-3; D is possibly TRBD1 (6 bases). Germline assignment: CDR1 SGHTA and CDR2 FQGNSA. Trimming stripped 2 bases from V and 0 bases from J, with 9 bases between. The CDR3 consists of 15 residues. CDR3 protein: CASSLRGTSTDTQYF. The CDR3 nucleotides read TGTGCCAGCAGCTTACGTGGGACAAGCACAGATACGCAGTATTTT.

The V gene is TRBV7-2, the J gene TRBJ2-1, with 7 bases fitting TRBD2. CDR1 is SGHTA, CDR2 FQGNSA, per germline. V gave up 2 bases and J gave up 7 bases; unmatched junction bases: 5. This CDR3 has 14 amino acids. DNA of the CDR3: TGTGCCAGCAGCTTATTCGGGGGGTTAAATGAGCAGTTCTTC. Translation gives CASSLFGGLNEQFF.

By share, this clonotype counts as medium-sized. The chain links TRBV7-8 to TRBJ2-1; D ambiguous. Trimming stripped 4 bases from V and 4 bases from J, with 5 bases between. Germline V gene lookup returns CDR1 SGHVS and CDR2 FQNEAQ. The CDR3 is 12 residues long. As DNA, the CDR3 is TGTGCCAGCAGCTACATTTACAATGAGCAGTTCTTC. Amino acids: CASSYIYNEQFF.

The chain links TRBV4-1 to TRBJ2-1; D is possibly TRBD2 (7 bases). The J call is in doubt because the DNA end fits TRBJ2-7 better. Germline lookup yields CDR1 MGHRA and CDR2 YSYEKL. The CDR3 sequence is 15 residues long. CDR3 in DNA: TGCGCCAGCAGCCAAGAAGAGGGGGGGTCCTACGAGCAGTACTTC. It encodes CASSQEEGGSYEQYF.

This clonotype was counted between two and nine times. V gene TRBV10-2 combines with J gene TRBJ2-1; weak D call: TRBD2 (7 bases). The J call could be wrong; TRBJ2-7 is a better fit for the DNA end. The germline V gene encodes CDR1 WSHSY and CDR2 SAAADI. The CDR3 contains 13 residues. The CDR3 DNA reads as TGCGCCAGCAGTCCCGCGGGGGCGGGAGAACAGTACTTC. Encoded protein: CASSPAGAGEQYF.

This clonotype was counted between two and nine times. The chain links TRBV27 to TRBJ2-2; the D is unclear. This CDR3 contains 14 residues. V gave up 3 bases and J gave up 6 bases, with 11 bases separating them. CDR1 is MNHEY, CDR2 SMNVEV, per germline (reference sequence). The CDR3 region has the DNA TGTGCCAGCAGTTTCGCCCAGGTCTCCGGGGAGCTGTTTTTT. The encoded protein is CASSFAQVSGELFF.

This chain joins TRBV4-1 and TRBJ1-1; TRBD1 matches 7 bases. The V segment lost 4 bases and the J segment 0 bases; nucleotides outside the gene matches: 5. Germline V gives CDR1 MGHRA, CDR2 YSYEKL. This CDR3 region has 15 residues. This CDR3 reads CASSRRQGVNTEAFF. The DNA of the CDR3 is TGCGCCAGCAGCCGACGACAGGGTGTGAACACTGAAGCTTTCTTT.